The 8 T cell receptor beta chains reported below all come from one sample, sequenced in a study of T cells in Graves' hyperthyroidism and ophthalmopathy. From RNA transcripts, TCR beta CDR3 regions were amplified. Primed by the HTBI set, a first-round RT-PCR was run on the TCR CDR3. MiXCR, run by TCRdb on the multiplex PCR reads, gives a single entry per CDR3 protein. The sample lists under 350,000 distinct CDR3 sequences, roughly an eighth seen once, with 7.9% in the top ten. The sequenced material came from blood. The receptor set was obtained from a woman aged 40 to 50 with Graves' hyperthyroidism.

This clonotype occurred a few times. The rearrangement links TRBV25-1 to TRBJ2-7; 11 bases line up with TRBD1. Germline CDR1 is MGHDK and CDR2 is SYGVNS. The CDR3 has 14 residues. With 7 bases clipped from V and 2 bases from J, the junction kept 4 bases outside the gene matches. CDR3 DNA sequence: TGTGCCAGCACAGGGACAGGGGGTCCCTACGAGCAGTACTTC. Translated, it gives CASTGTGGPYEQYF.

The rearrangement uses TRBV10-3 and TRBJ2-1; possible D gene TRBD1, 5 bases. This CDR3 is 14 amino acids long. Germline V gene data show CDR1 as ENHRY and CDR2 as SYGVKD. Trimming stripped 8 bases from V and 8 bases from J, with 19 bases between. In DNA, the CDR3 is TGTGCCATCGCCCCGGTGGGGCAGGGCGATGAGCAGTTCTTC. Amino acid sequence: CAIAPVGQGDEQFF.

The chain combines TRBV7-8 with TRBJ1-4; a weak D match, TRBD1 (6 bases). CDR1 and CDR2 from the germline V gene are SGHVS and FQNEAQ. The V end was cut by 5 bases, the J end by 4 bases, with 14 bases between. The CDR3 runs to 15 residues. CDR3 loop: CASSTTGMNNEKLFF. The CDR3 DNA is TGTGCCAGCAGCACCACAGGGATGAATAATGAAAAACTGTTTTTT.

Ten or more counts support this clonotype. The CDR3 nucleotides read TGTGCCAGCAGCCAAGGACAGTTAGCCAAAAACATTCAGTACTTC. Protein: CASSQGQLAKNIQYF. The chain carries TRBV3-1 and TRBJ2-4; D perhaps matches TRBD1 (5 bases). V was shortened by 1 base and J by 0 bases, with 7 bases between the two germline ends. The V gene's germline CDR1 is LGHDT and CDR2 YNNKEL (reference sequence). CDR3 length: 15 amino acids. Full variable domain (rest looked up from reference TRBV3-1 and TRBJ2-4): DTAVSQTPKYLVTQMGNDKSIKCEQNLGHDTMYWYKQDSKKFLKIMFSYNNKELIINETVPNRFSPKSPDKAHLNLHINSLELGDSAVYFCASSQGQLAKNIQYFGAGTRLSVL.

This clonotype was observed a few times. The rearrangement joins TRBV29-1 to TRBJ2-1, with TRBD2 identical over 14 bases. CDR3 length: 17 amino acids. Germline V gives CDR1 SQVTM, CDR2 ANQGSEA. After removal of 3 bases from V and 2 bases from J, the junction contained 6 bases not matched to a gene. The CDR3: CSVDGTSGSRTYNEQFF. The CDR3 region has the DNA TGCAGCGTTGACGGGACTAGCGGGAGTCGGACCTACAATGAGCAGTTCTTC.

The sample holds many counts of this clonotype. The chain couples TRBV20-1 to TRBJ2-5; D unclear. Between the trimmed V and J ends, which lost 3 bases and 5 bases, there was a span of 4 bases. Germline assignment: CDR1 DFQATT and CDR2 SNEGSKA (reference sequence). CDR3 length equals 10 residues. CDR3 in DNA: TGCAGTGCTAGGGTGGAGACCCAGTACTTC. Protein product: CSARVETQYF.

This clonotype was seen at least ten times. The J gene is TRBJ2-7, the V gene TRBV29-1, with TRBD1 matching 9 bases. This CDR3 region has 15 residues. In germline, CDR1 is SQVTM, CDR2 ANQGSEA. V shed 6 bases, J shed 4 bases, and the junction held 13 bases outside the gene matches. CDR3 bases: TGCAGCGTGACAGGGGGGTCACAGGGGGCTTACGAGCAGTACTTC. It yields the protein CSVTGGSQGAYEQYF.

A remark on this clonotype: A much larger clone lies one base from this, so it may be a read error. V usage is TRBV20-1 and J usage is TRBJ2-7; 14 bases fit TRBD2. CDR1 and CDR2 from the germline V gene are DFQATT and SNEGSKA (reference sequence). The CDR3 totals 16 residues. The CDR3 region has the DNA TGCAGTACTAGTTCCGGGACTAGCGGGAGAATCTACGAGCAGTACTTC. This translates into CSTSSGTSGRIYEQYF.